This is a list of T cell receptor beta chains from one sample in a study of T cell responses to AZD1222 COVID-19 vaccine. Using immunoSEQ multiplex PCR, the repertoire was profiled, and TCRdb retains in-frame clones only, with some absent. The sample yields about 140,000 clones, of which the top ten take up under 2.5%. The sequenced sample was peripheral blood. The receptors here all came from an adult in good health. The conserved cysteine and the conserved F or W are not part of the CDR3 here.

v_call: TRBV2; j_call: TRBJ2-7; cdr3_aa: ASSTETYEQY
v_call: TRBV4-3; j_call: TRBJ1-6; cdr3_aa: ASSQDRPTNSPLH
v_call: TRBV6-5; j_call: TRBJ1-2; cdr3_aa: ASSSSGVGDHGYT
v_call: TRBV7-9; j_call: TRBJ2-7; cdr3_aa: ASSSSGLEGEQY
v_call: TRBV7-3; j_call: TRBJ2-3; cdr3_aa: ASSLQAWGTQY
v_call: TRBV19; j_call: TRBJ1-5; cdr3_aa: ASSRNGVRNQPQH
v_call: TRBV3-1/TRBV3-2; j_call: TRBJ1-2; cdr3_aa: ASSQDALYGYT
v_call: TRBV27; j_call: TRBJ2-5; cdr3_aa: ASGFRGRAQY
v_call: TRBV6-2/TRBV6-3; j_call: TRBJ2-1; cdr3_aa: ASSYGLAGGRV
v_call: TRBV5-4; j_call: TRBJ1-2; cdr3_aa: ASSDPGIGVTNYGYT
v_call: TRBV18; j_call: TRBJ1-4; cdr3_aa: ASSPNPPRGTNEKLF
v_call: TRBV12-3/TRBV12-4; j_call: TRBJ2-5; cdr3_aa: ASSLASVETQY
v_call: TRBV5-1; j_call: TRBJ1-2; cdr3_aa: ASSYEGYGYT
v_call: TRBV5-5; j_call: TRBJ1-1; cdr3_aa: ASSWTPGQGRTEAF
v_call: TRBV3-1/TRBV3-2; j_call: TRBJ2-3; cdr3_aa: ASSRRTGPTDTQY
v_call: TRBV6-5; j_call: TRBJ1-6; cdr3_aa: ASSPRDNSPLH
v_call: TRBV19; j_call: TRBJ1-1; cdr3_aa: ATRALNTEAF
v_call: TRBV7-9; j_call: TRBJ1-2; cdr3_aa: AENLISGTVGYT
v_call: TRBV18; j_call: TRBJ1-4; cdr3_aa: ASSPQANEKLF
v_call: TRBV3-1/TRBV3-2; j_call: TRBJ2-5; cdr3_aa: ASSQDQELGGKETQY
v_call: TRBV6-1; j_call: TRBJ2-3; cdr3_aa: ASSPPGETTDTQY
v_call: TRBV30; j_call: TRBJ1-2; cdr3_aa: ASYRGNYGYT
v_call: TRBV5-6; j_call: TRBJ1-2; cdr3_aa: ASSYIGPTTSVYGYT
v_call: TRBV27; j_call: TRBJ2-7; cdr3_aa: ASSQSWGPSYEQY